The 20 T cell receptor beta chains below all came from one sample that was sequenced in a study of cytomegalovirus exposure and HLA in healthy donors. Primers included in the PCR were 60 Vbeta and 13 Jbeta primers. Measured with immunoSEQ multiplex PCR; TCRdb has only the in-frame clones, and not every one. The sample has some 91,000 clones; less than 70% are singletons. The sequenced sample was PBMCs. The receptors come from a human donor in good health.

This clone turned up a few times. The rearrangement links TRBV30 to TRBJ1-1; 7 bases match TRBD1. Germline CDR1 GTSNPN, CDR2 SVGIG (reference sequence). J gave up 5 bases and V 3 bases, and 6 bases lay outside the gene matches. The CDR3 loop spans 13 amino acids. The CDR3 nucleotides are TGTGCCTGGAGAAGGGGGCTATTGACTGAAGCTTTCTTT. Translation gives CAWRRGLLTEAFF. The entire variable domain, with the rest obtained from reference TRBV30 and TRBJ1-1, is as follows: SQTIHQWPATLVQPVGSPLSLECTVEGTSNPNLYWYRQAAGRGLQLLFYSVGIGQISSEVPQNLSASRPQDRQFILSSKKLLLSDSGFYLCAWRRGLLTEAFFGQGTRLTVV.

The rearrangement links TRBV6-1 to TRBJ2-5, with TRBD2 identical over 12 bases. The end of the DNA aligns better with TRBJ2-7, so the J call may be wrong. The germline V gene encodes CDR1 MNHNS and CDR2 SASEGT. CDR3 length equals 14 residues. CDR3 bases: TGTGCCACCTCGACTAGCGGGGGACTTTACGAGCAGTACTTC. Translated, it gives CATSTSGGLYEQYF.

This rearrangement joins TRBV4-3 to TRBJ1-1; 9 bases are shared with TRBD1. Germline V gene sequence: CDR1 LGHNA, CDR2 YSLEER. The CDR3 is made up of 14 amino acids. CDR3: CSSSLGGQGAEAFF. The DNA for the CDR3 is TGCTCAAGCAGCCTAGGGGGACAGGGAGCCGAAGCTTTCTTT.

The chain combines TRBV6-5 with TRBJ1-3; no clear D. Trimming left V 7 bases short and J 2 bases short, with 15 bases between. CDR1 is MNHEY, CDR2 SVGAGI, per germline. This CDR3 spans 15 amino acids. CDR3 DNA sequence: TGTGCCAGCACCCCCCTCCGGGAGACTGGAAACACCATATATTTT. This codes for CASTPLRETGNTIYF.

The rearrangement joins TRBV6-1 to TRBJ2-5, with D perhaps TRBD2 (6 bases). V was pared by 1 base and J by 0 bases, with 12 bases between. Germline V gene lookup returns CDR1 MNHNS and CDR2 SASEGT. The CDR3 has 16 residues. CDR3: CASSEGGGRYQETQYF. The CDR3 DNA is TGTGCCAGCAGTGAAGGTGGGGGGAGATACCAAGAGACCCAGTACTTC.

The gene calls are TRBV25-1 and TRBJ2-5; TRBD2 aligns across 13 bases. The CDR3 loop spans 17 amino acids. Germline CDR1 and CDR2: MGHDK and SYGVNS. After removal of 4 bases from V and 2 bases from J, the junction contained 7 bases not matched to a gene. The CDR3 DNA sequence: TGTGCCAGCAGTGGGAAAGGACTAGCGGGGGATCAAGAGACCCAGTACTTC. This gives the protein CASSGKGLAGDQETQYF.

The rearrangement uses TRBV19 and TRBJ2-2; no firm D call. V was shortened by 7 bases and J by 1 base, with 10 bases between the two germline ends. Per germline, CDR1 LNHDA and CDR2 SQIVND (reference sequence). The CDR3 contains 14 residues. The CDR3 loop reads CASTSRQNTGELFF. The CDR3 nucleotides are TGTGCCAGTACCTCGAGACAGAACACCGGGGAGCTGTTTTTT.

V is TRBV19 and J is TRBJ2-7; 9 bases are shared with TRBD1. CDR3 length: 15 residues. Germline V gene sequence: CDR1 LNHDA, CDR2 SQIVND (reference sequence). The V and J ends lost 3 bases and 7 bases, in that order; junction bases with no gene match: 10. As DNA, the CDR3 is TGTGCCAGTAGTATGGGGGGACAGGGCCGAGGAGAGCAGTACTTC. It is translated as CASSMGGQGRGEQYF.

In its sample, this clone was seen a few times. V is TRBV9 and J is TRBJ1-5; no definite D call. The CDR3 runs 14 residues. V shed 0 bases and J shed 7 bases, with 11 bases lying between them. Germline values: CDR1 SGDLS, CDR2 YYNGEE. CDR3 residues: CASSVAPYNQPQHF. CDR3 nucleotides: TGTGCCAGCAGCGTAGCCCCATACAACCAGCCCCAGCATTTT.

The V gene is TRBV29-1, the J gene TRBJ1-4, with 8 bases aligning to TRBD1. From germline, CDR1 is SQVTM and CDR2 ANQGSEA. V shed 7 bases, J shed 8 bases, and the junction held 18 bases outside the gene matches. The CDR3 extends over 16 amino acids. CDR3 amino acids: CSARDGKTGVGEKLFF. In DNA form, the CDR3 reads TGCAGCGCCCGAGACGGAAAGACAGGGGTGGGCGAAAAACTGTTTTTT.

This clone appeared a few times. The V and J genes are TRBV13 and TRBJ2-3; TRBD1 aligns across 7 bases. CDR1 and CDR2 from the germline V gene are PRHDT and FYEKMQ (reference sequence). The CDR3 is 17 amino acids. With 4 bases clipped from V and 0 bases from J, the junction kept 10 bases outside the gene matches. In DNA, the CDR3 is TGTGCCAGCAGCTCTAGGCGACAGGGACGCAGCACAGATACGCAGTATTTT. It codes for CASSSRRQGRSTDTQYF.

V is TRBV7-3 and J is TRBJ2-1; 10 positions match TRBD2. The germline CDR1 and CDR2 sequences are SGHTA and FQGTGA. The CDR3 has 15 residues. The ends lost 5 bases at V and 4 bases at J; junction bases unmatched: 5. CDR3 in DNA: TGTGCCAGCAGCCCCCTAGCGGGGGATTACAATGAGCAGTTCTTC. Translated: CASSPLAGDYNEQFF.

CDR3 protein: CASRGAGGTDTQYF. In DNA form, the CDR3 reads TGCGCCAGCAGGGGGGCGGGTGGCACAGATACGCAGTATTTT. This sequence joins TRBV5-1 and TRBJ2-3, with D perhaps matching TRBD1 (6 bases). Germline V CDR1 and CDR2: SGHRS, YFSETQ. The ends were cut back, 5 bases at V and 1 base at J, with 11 bases in the middle. The CDR3 sequence is 14 residues long.

This clone was recorded once. The CDR3, as DNA: TGTGCCAGCAGCGTGAGGTCCTCGGGGAATTCACCCCTCCACTTT. As protein: CASSVRSSGNSPLHF. The chain is built from TRBV6-1 and TRBJ1-6; D uncertain. V was cut by 6 bases and J by 7 bases, with 16 bases left in between. The CDR3 is made up of 15 amino acids. Germline lookup yields CDR1 MNHNS and CDR2 SASEGT.

This clone has a handful of counts. The rearrangement joins TRBV7-3 to TRBJ2-2; D call uncertain. V lost 4 bases and J 4 bases, leaving 13 bases between the germline ends. The germline V gene has CDR1 SGHTA and CDR2 FQGTGA. The CDR3 has 15 amino acids. CDR3 loop: CASSSLSSPTGELFF. Written as DNA, the CDR3 is TGTGCCAGCAGCTCCCTTAGTAGTCCCACCGGGGAGCTGTTTTTT.

The chain joins TRBV6-6 to TRBJ2-1; TRBD2 is a possible D gene (7 bases). This CDR3 contains 13 residues. V lost 7 bases and J 3 bases, leaving 10 bases between the germline ends. Germline-derived CDR1 and CDR2 are MNHNY and SVGAGI (reference sequence). The CDR3 loop is CASMRGGYNEQFF. CDR3 sequence (DNA): TGTGCCAGCATGAGGGGGGGCTACAATGAGCAGTTCTTC.

The V and J genes are TRBV5-4 and TRBJ2-5; D is ambiguous. TRBJ2-7 explains the end of the DNA better; the J call may be wrong. The CDR3 has 13 residues. The germline V gene encodes CDR1 SGHNT and CDR2 YYREEE (reference sequence). The CDR3 DNA follows: TGTGCCAGCAGCGTAAATACCGCCTACGAGCAGTACTTC. Its protein is CASSVNTAYEQYF.

The chain links TRBV28 to TRBJ1-2; possible D gene TRBD1, 5 bases. The CDR3 is 13 amino acids. The V end lost 6 bases, the J end lost 3 bases, and 11 bases lay between the germline ends. Germline V gene sequence: CDR1 MDHEN, CDR2 SYDVKM. Written as DNA, the CDR3 is TGTGCCAGCAGACAGACAGCAGACTATGGCTACACCTTC. Its protein product is CASRQTADYGYTF.

This chain uses TRBV18 with TRBJ2-1; 7 bases are a match to TRBD2. CDR1 is KGHSH, CDR2 LQKENI, per germline. The CDR3 is 15 residues long. After removal of 6 bases from V and 7 bases from J, the junction contained 12 bases not matched to a gene. In nucleotides, the CDR3 is TGTGCCAGCTCCCCCCTTGGGGGGGAGATGAATGAGCAGTTCTTC. Its protein product is CASSPLGGEMNEQFF.

This clone was seen a few times. The V gene is TRBV19, the J gene TRBJ1-6; D might be TRBD1 (5 bases). V was cut by 5 bases and J by 7 bases, with 12 bases left in between. The CDR3 has 14 residues. Germline loops: CDR1 LNHDA, CDR2 SQIVND (reference sequence). CDR3 region: CASSLGLDNSPLHF. The CDR3 nucleotides read TGTGCCAGTAGTTTGGGGCTCGACAATTCACCCCTCCACTTT. The entire variable domain, with the rest obtained from reference TRBV19 and TRBJ1-6, is as follows: DGGITQSPKYLFRKEGQNVTLSCEQNLNHDAMYWYRQDPGQGLRLIYYSQIVNDFQKGDIAEGYSVSREKKESFPLTVTSAQKNPTAFYLCASSLGLDNSPLHFGNGTRLTVT.